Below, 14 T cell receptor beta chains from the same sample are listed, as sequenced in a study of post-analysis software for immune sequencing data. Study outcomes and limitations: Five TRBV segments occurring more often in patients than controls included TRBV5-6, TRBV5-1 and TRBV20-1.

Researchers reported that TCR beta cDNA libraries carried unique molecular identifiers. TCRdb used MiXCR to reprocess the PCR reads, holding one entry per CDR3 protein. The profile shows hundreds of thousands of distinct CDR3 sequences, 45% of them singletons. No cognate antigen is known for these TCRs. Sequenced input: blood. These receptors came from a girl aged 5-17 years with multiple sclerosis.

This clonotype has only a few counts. This chain's CDR3 is CASSSQTGGKTDTQYF. CDR3 in DNA: TGTGCCAGCAGTTCCCAGACAGGGGGCAAGACAGATACGCAGTATTTT. The V and J genes are TRBV28 and TRBJ2-3; 10 nucleotides agree with TRBD1. Trimming at V came to 4 bases and at J to 3 bases, leaving 7 bases not matched to a gene. The CDR3 is 16 residues long. Germline loops: CDR1 MDHEN, CDR2 SYDVKM.

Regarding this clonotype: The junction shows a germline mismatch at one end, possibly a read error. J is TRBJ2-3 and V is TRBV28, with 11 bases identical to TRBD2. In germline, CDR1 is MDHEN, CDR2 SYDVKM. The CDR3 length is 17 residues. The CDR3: CASSPGTSGVSTDTQYF. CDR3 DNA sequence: TGTGCCAGCAGTCCCGGGACTAGCGGAGTTAGCACGGATACGCAGTATTTT.

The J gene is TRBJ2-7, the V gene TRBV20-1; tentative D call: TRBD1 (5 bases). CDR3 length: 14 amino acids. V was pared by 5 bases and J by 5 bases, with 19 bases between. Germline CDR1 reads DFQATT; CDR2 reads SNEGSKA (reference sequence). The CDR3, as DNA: TGCAGTGCTCAGAACGCGGACAACCTGAACGAGCAGTACTTC. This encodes CSAQNADNLNEQYF.

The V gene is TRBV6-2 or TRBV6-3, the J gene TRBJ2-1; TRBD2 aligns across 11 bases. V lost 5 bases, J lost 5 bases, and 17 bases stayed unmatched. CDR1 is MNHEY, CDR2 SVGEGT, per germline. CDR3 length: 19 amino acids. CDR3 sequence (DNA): TGTGCCAGCAGTCACCCTACCTCCAGACTAGCGGGATTTCACAATGAGCAGTTCTTC. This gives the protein CASSHPTSRLAGFHNEQFF.

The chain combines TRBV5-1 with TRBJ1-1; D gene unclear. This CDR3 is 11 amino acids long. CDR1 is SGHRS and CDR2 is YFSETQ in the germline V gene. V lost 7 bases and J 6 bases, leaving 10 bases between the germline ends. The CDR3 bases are TGCGCCAGCGGAAACGGGGCTGAAGCTTTCTTT. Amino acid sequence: CASGNGAEAFF.

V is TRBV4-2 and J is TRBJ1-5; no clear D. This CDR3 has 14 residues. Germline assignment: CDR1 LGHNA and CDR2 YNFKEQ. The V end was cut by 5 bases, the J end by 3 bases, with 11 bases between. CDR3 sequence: CASSVGENNQPQHF. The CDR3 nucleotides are TGTGCCAGCAGCGTCGGGGAGAACAATCAGCCCCAGCATTTT.

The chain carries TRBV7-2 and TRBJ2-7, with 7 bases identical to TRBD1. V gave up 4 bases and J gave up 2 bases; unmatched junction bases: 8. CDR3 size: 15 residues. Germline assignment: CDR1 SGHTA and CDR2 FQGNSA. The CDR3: CASSSNRGPTYEQYF. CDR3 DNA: TGTGCCAGCAGCTCGAACAGGGGCCCGACCTACGAGCAGTACTTC.

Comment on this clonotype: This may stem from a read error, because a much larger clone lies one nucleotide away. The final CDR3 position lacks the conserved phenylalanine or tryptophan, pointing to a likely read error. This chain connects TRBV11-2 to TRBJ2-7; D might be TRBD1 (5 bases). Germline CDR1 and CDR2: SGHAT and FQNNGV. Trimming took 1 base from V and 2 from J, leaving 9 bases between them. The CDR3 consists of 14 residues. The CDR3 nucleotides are TGTGCCAGCAGCTTAGGACAGACAACCTACGAGCAGTACTGC. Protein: CASSLGQTTYEQYC.

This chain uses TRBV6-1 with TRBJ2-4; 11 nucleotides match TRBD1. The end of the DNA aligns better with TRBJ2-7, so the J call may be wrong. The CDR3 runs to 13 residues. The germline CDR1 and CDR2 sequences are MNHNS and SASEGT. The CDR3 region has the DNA TGTGCCGGCGGACAGGGGGCTAACTACGAGCAGTACTTC. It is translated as CAGGQGANYEQYF.

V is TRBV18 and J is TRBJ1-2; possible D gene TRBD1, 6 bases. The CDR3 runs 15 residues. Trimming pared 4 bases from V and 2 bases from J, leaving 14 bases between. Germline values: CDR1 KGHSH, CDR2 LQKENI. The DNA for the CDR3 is TGTGCCAGCTCACAGATCCGGGACACGAACTATGGCTACACCTTC. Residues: CASSQIRDTNYGYTF.

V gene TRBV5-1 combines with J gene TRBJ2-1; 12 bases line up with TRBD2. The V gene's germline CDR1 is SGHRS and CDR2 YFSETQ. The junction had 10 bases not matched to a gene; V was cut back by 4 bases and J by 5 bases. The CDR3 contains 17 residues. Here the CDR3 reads CASSPDQRLAGDNEQFF. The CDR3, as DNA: TGCGCCAGCAGCCCCGATCAAAGACTAGCGGGAGACAATGAGCAGTTCTTC.

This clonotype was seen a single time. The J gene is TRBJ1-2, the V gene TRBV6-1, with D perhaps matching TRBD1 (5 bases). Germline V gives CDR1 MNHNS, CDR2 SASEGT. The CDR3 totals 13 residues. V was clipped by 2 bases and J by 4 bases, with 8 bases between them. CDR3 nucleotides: TGTGCCAGCAGTGAAAGAGACAGCTATGGCTACACCTTC. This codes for CASSERDSYGYTF.

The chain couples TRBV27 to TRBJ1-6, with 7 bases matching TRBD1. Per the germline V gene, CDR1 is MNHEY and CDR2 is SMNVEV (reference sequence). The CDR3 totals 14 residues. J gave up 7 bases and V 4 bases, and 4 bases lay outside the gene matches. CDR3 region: CASSSPGQNSPLHF. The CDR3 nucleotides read TGTGCCAGCAGTTCCCCGGGACAGAATTCACCCCTCCACTTT.

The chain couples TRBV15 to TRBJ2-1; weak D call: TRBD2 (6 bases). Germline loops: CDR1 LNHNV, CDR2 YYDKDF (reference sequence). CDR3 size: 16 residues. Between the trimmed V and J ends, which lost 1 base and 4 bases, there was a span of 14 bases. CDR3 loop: CATSRGLAVGYNEQFF. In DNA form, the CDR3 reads TGTGCCACCAGCAGAGGATTAGCGGTGGGTTACAATGAGCAGTTCTTC.